This T cell receptor (beta chain) derives from a study of Tregs in tolerant kidney transplant recipients. There are 13 residues in the CDR3. V lost 3 bases and J lost 0, with 7 bases in between. Germline V CDR1 and CDR2: SGHDT, YYEEEE. Measured with immunoSEQ multiplex PCR; TCRdb has only the in-frame clones, and not every one. This sample has 75,000 to 95,000 clones, with approximately 92% found just once. Regarding the study as a whole: Expanding Tregs on activated donor B cells appeared to best identify donor-specific TCRbeta clones. Validation in larger populations is needed because few patients were studied. Biological reproducibility was not directly addressed, but technical replication error appeared minimal.

A note on this clone: The antigen is undetermined.

Unstimulated regulatory T cells (CD4+CD25+CD127-), CD4+CD25- non-regulatory cells, CD4 and CD8 cells were FACS-sorted from thawed PBMCs. The source is a human donor in good health. J is TRBJ2-7 and V is TRBV5-6; maybe TRBD1 (5 bases). The specimen was CD8+ T cells from blood. CDR3 residues: CASSWGNSYEQYF. CDR3 bases: TGTGCCAGCAGCTGGGGCAACTCCTACGAGCAGTACTTC.